These 16 T cell receptor beta chains came from one sample sequenced in a study of blood T cells in healthy people across ages. Combining a sample-barcoded 5' primer with a J-beta primer mix, a second PCR ran for roughly 7 to 11 cycles. Using its own MiXCR run on the 5' RACE reads, TCRdb lists one record per CDR3 protein. The table includes roughly 2 million distinct CDR3 sequences, about 50% detected once. The sequenced sample was blood. The source is a woman aged 40 to 50 in good health.

Only a few counts were recorded for this clonotype. The genes are TRBV28 and TRBJ2-5, with a possible D match to TRBD2 (6 bases). Germline CDR1 and CDR2: MDHEN and SYDVKM. This CDR3 is 13 amino acids long. Trimming removed 2 bases from V and 4 bases from J, with 8 bases in between. This chain's CDR3 is CASSLPAGETQYF. The CDR3 coding sequence is TGTGCCAGCAGTTTACCAGCGGGAGAGACCCAGTACTTC.

The rearrangement joins TRBV28 to TRBJ2-4, with TRBD2 as a possible D gene (6 bases). This CDR3 comprises 14 residues. V gave up 5 bases and J gave up 7 bases, with 15 bases separating them. Germline assignment: CDR1 MDHEN and CDR2 SYDVKM. CDR3 nucleotides: TGTGCCAGCAGTGTACAAGGGCGGGGTAACATTCAGTACTTC. Amino acid sequence: CASSVQGRGNIQYF.

V gene TRBV6-2 or TRBV6-3 combines with J gene TRBJ2-1; perhaps TRBD2 as D (7 bases). The ends were cut back, 5 bases at V and 5 bases at J, with 22 bases in the middle. The CDR3 totals 17 residues. The germline CDR1 and CDR2 sequences are MNHEY and SVGEGT. CDR3 nucleotide sequence: TGTGCCAGCAGTACCCTTACTAGGGGGGGCCCTCACAATGAGCAGTTCTTC. As protein: CASSTLTRGGPHNEQFF.

The V call is TRBV18, the J call TRBJ2-7, with 7 bases that match TRBD1. J lost 0 bases, V lost 1 base, and 6 bases had no gene match. The CDR3 has 16 amino acids. CDR1 and CDR2 (germline): KGHSH, LQKENI. This CDR3 is CASSPQGAEYSYEQYF. CDR3 nucleotide sequence: TGTGCCAGCTCACCACAGGGGGCGGAATACTCCTACGAGCAGTACTTC.

Details on this clonotype: Compared with germline, one end of the junction differs, possibly owing to a read error. The chain is built from TRBV13 and TRBJ2-7; possibly TRBD1 or TRBD2 for D (5 bases each). This CDR3 region has 12 residues. The germline V gene has CDR1 PRHDT and CDR2 FYEKMQ (reference sequence). This chain's CDR3 is CVSRDGSDEQYF. The CDR3 region has the DNA TGTGTCAGCAGGGACGGTTCAGACGAGCAGTACTTC.

J is TRBJ2-5 and V is TRBV11-2; D unresolved. CDR3 length: 14 amino acids. Germline V gene data show CDR1 as SGHAT and CDR2 as FQNNGV. Trimming pared 3 bases from V and 6 bases from J, leaving 14 bases between. CDR3: CASSFVTARQTQYF. CDR3 in DNA: TGTGCCAGCAGCTTCGTGACGGCCAGGCAGACCCAGTACTTC.

The CDR3 DNA reads TGCGCCAGCAGCCATGCCGGGACAGGGGCCTACGAGCAGTACTTC. As protein: CASSHAGTGAYEQYF. The rearrangement joins TRBV4-1 to TRBJ2-7; 10 bases fit TRBD1. CDR1 is MGHRA and CDR2 is YSYEKL in the germline V gene. With 3 bases clipped from V and 2 bases from J, the junction kept 4 bases outside the gene matches. CDR3 size: 15 residues.

This clonotype was seen only a few times. The chain couples TRBV7-2 to TRBJ2-3; tentative D call: TRBD2 (5 bases). The germline V gene encodes CDR1 SGHTA and CDR2 FQGNSA. This CDR3 is built from 16 residues. V lost 3 bases and J 2 bases, leaving 15 bases between the germline ends. The CDR3, as DNA: TGTGCCAGCAGCTTGACGAGGGCATGGGACACAGATACGCAGTATTTT. Amino acid sequence: CASSLTRAWDTDTQYF.

This clonotype was counted only a few times. This rearrangement joins TRBV10-3 to TRBJ2-3; a weak D match, TRBD1 (5 bases). This CDR3 comprises 16 residues. Germline assignment: CDR1 ENHRY and CDR2 SYGVKD. V was shortened by 2 bases and J by 1 base, with 13 bases between the two germline ends. CDR3 protein: CAISEGRGRGTDTQYF. The DNA of the CDR3 is TGTGCCATCAGTGAGGGGCGAGGCAGGGGCACAGATACGCAGTATTTT.

A word on this clonotype: Sequence at one end of the junction differs from germline and may be a read error. V gene TRBV25-1 combines with J gene TRBJ2-7; D unresolved. Germline loops: CDR1 MGHDK, CDR2 SYGVNS. There are 14 residues in the CDR3. The CDR3 DNA sequence: TGTGCCAGCAGTGATTACCGGAACAGTTCCGAGCAGTATTTC. Translating gives CASSDYRNSSEQYF.

The rearrangement joins TRBV6-5 to TRBJ1-4; 9 bases map to TRBD1. The CDR3 covers 14 residues. Looked up from germline, CDR1 is MNHEY and CDR2 is SVGAGI. Unmatched junction bases numbered 8, after V lost 8 bases and J lost 7 bases. The DNA of the CDR3 is TGTGCCAGCGGCAAGGACAGGGGCCTTGAAAAACTGTTTTTT. Its protein is CASGKDRGLEKLFF.

This clonotype came up a few times. V is TRBV18 and J is TRBJ2-3, with TRBD2 identical over 7 bases. In germline, CDR1 is KGHSH, CDR2 LQKENI. The trim removed 2 bases at V and 4 bases at J, leaving 6 bases unmatched. The CDR3 runs 15 residues. The CDR3 DNA follows: TGTGCCAGCTCACCAAGGGAGGGATCATCAGATACGCAGTATTTT. Translated, it gives CASSPREGSSDTQYF.

This rearrangement joins TRBV7-9 to TRBJ1-2; D gene unclear. Germline V gene lookup returns CDR1 SEHNR and CDR2 FQNEAQ (reference sequence). The CDR3 sequence is 15 residues long. Between the trimmed V and J ends, which lost 1 base and 0 bases, there was a span of 9 bases. This CDR3 reads CASSLVVQTNYGYTF. CDR3 bases: TGTGCCAGCAGCTTAGTAGTACAGACTAACTATGGCTACACCTTC.

A few counts support this clonotype. V and J are TRBV12-3 or TRBV12-4 and TRBJ2-1; 8 bases map to TRBD1. CDR3 length: 13 amino acids. Trimming at V came to 5 bases and at J to 10 bases, leaving 7 bases not matched to a gene. The CDR3 protein is CASSLGQAGEQFF. The DNA for the CDR3 is TGTGCCAGCAGTCTGGGACAGGCAGGCGAGCAGTTCTTC.

Here the CDR3 DNA reads TGCGCCAGCAGCCCGGACGTAAATGCGGAGACCCAGTACTTC. This codes for CASSPDVNAETQYF. The V call is TRBV5-1, the J call TRBJ2-5; the D is unclear. V was pared by 4 bases and J by 5 bases, with 15 bases between. The CDR3 contains 14 residues. Germline loops: CDR1 SGHRS, CDR2 YFSETQ. Full variable domain (remainder filled in from reference TRBV5-1 and TRBJ2-5): KAGVTQTPRYLIKTRGQQVTLSCSPISGHRSVSWYQQTPGQGLQFLFEYFSETQRNKGNFPGRFSGRQFSNSRSEMNVSTLELGDSALYLCASSPDVNAETQYFGPGTRLLVL.

This clonotype was seen a handful of times. The chain recombines TRBV4-2 with TRBJ2-5; 11 bases agree with TRBD2. This CDR3 is 18 amino acids long. From germline, CDR1 is LGHNA and CDR2 YNFKEQ. V shed 4 bases and J 1 base; nucleotides not matched to a gene: 11. CDR3 residues: CASSLVSSGGKGQETQYF. CDR3 nucleotides: TGTGCCAGCAGCCTGGTTTCTAGCGGGGGGAAGGGCCAAGAGACCCAGTACTTC.